The 13 T cell receptor beta chains below all came from one sample that was sequenced in a study of radiation and T cells in renal cell carcinoma. The method was immunoSEQ multiplex PCR; TCRdb's version includes in-frame clones alone and lacks a portion of them. The table shows 70,000 to 80,000 clones, with 86% occurring only once. The time point is: blood 2 weeks post-SBRT. As to treatment: 15 Gy SBRT to primary tumor, nephrectomy 4 weeks later. Sequenced material: blood, taken from a patient whose treatment included radiotherapy and nephrectomy. All receptors come from a woman aged 45-65 years with renal cell carcinoma.

This clone was picked up one time. The rearrangement uses TRBV5-1 and TRBJ2-1; tentatively, D is TRBD2 (6 bases). The germline gives CDR1 SGHRS, CDR2 YFSETQ. The V end was cut by 6 bases, the J end by 0 bases, with 13 bases between. This CDR3 has 15 residues. CDR3 loop: CASTSGTLSYNEQFF. DNA for the CDR3: TGCGCCAGCACCAGTGGGACTCTCTCCTACAATGAGCAGTTCTTC.

This clone was recorded once. This chain uses TRBV5-1 with TRBJ2-1; tentative D call: TRBD2 (6 bases). CDR1 and CDR2 from the germline V gene are SGHRS and YFSETQ. V dropped 1 base and J dropped 0 bases, with 8 bases sitting between them. This CDR3 is 15 amino acids long. CDR3 DNA sequence: TGCGCCAGCAGCTTGACGGGGGACTCCTACAATGAGCAGTTCTTC. This codes for CASSLTGDSYNEQFF.

The chain links TRBV15 to TRBJ2-7; TRBD1 matches 8 bases. With 0 bases clipped from V and 3 bases from J, the junction kept 4 bases outside the gene matches. This CDR3 spans 15 amino acids. The V gene's germline CDR1 is LNHNV and CDR2 YYDKDF (reference sequence). The CDR3 DNA sequence: TGTGCCACCAGCAGAGATCAGGGGGCTATCTACGAGCAGTACTTC. Protein: CATSRDQGAIYEQYF.

The chain combines TRBV7-2 with TRBJ2-6; 9 bases fit TRBD2. Per germline, CDR1 SGHTA and CDR2 FQGNSA. J lost 4 bases, V lost 3 bases, and 4 bases had no gene match. The CDR3 length is 16 residues. CDR3 loop: CASSFGLASGANVLTF. The CDR3 DNA reads as TGTGCCAGCAGCTTCGGACTAGCGAGCGGGGCCAACGTCCTGACTTTC.

The chain links TRBV9 to TRBJ1-4; D perhaps matches TRBD1 (6 bases). Germline CDR1 reads SGDLS; CDR2 reads YYNGEE. Trimming shortened V by 4 bases and J by 7 bases, and 17 bases separated the two germline ends. This CDR3 is built from 15 residues. In DNA, the CDR3 is TGTGCCAGCAGCCCAACCTCACAGGGTACTGAAAAACTGTTTTTT. Translated, it gives CASSPTSQGTEKLFF.

The J gene is TRBJ2-1, the V gene TRBV5-1; no reliable D call. Trimming left V 4 bases short and J 6 bases short, with 11 bases between. From germline, CDR1 is SGHRS and CDR2 YFSETQ. This CDR3 has 13 residues. The CDR3 sequence is CASSLDTTNEQFF. The CDR3, as DNA: TGCGCCAGCAGCCTCGACACGACCAATGAGCAGTTCTTC.

V and J are TRBV7-9 and TRBJ2-5; a possible D gene is TRBD1 (6 bases). Between the trimmed V and J ends, which lost 8 bases and 1 base, there was a span of 11 bases. The CDR3 length is 13 residues. Germline assignment: CDR1 SEHNR and CDR2 FQNEAQ (reference sequence). As DNA, the CDR3 is TGTGCCAGCCGGGACAAATTCCAAGAGACCCAGTACTTC. Its protein is CASRDKFQETQYF.

This clone was seen a single time. The V call is TRBV7-6, the J call TRBJ2-3; D possibly corresponds to TRBD2 (7 bases). This CDR3 region has 14 residues. Germline V gene data show CDR1 as SGHVS and CDR2 as FNYEAQ. V lost 9 bases and J 2 bases, leaving 15 bases between the germline ends. The CDR3 sequence: CASVGGAHTDTQYF. The CDR3 region has the DNA TGTGCCAGTGTAGGGGGGGCCCACACAGATACGCAGTATTTT.

This rearrangement joins TRBV6-5 to TRBJ1-4, with a weak D call TRBD1 (5 bases). The CDR3 runs to 13 residues. V lost 2 bases to trimming and J lost 8 bases, with 9 bases between them. The germline V gene has CDR1 MNHEY and CDR2 SVGAGI. CDR3 coding DNA: TGTGCCAGCAGTTACGGGAGGGACGAAAAACTGTTTTTT. Its protein is CASSYGRDEKLFF.

The chain carries TRBV7-9 and TRBJ1-5; 11 bases agree with TRBD1. Unmatched junction bases numbered 9, after V lost 5 bases and J lost 0 bases. The CDR3 length is 18 residues. CDR1 and CDR2 (germline): SEHNR, FQNEAQ (reference sequence). This CDR3 reads CASSPGTGGTYSNQPQHF. The DNA of the CDR3 is TGTGCCAGCAGCCCAGGGACAGGGGGAACTTATAGCAATCAGCCCCAGCATTTT.

The chain is built from TRBV28 and TRBJ2-7; maybe TRBD1 (6 bases). The CDR3 is made up of 12 amino acids. Trimming left V 2 bases short and J 5 bases short, with 7 bases between. CDR1 and CDR2 (germline): MDHEN, SYDVKM. CDR3 amino acids: CASSLNRDEQYF. Here the CDR3 DNA reads TGTGCCAGCAGTTTAAACAGGGACGAGCAGTACTTC.

The rearrangement joins TRBV29-1 to TRBJ2-1; no clear D gene. V was trimmed by 1 base and J by 0 bases, leaving 4 bases between them. Germline values: CDR1 SQVTM, CDR2 ANQGSEA. The length of the CDR3 is 13 residues. CDR3 region: CSVEAVSYNEQFF. CDR3 sequence (DNA): TGCAGCGTTGAAGCCGTCTCCTACAATGAGCAGTTCTTC.

The chain combines TRBV7-9 with TRBJ1-1; D is unclear. Germline V gives CDR1 SEHNR, CDR2 FQNEAQ (reference sequence). V lost 4 bases and J 0 bases, leaving 9 bases between the germline ends. The CDR3 sequence is 14 residues long. CDR3 protein: CASSSGAMNTEAFF. Here the CDR3 DNA reads TGTGCCAGCAGCTCGGGAGCCATGAACACTGAAGCTTTCTTT.